This T cell receptor beta chain was documented in a study of cytomegalovirus exposure and HLA in healthy donors (dated by TCRdb to the late 2010s). Regarding the complete study: In an earlier analysis of 550 to 750 of the donors, approximately 260 Gb of sequence data and 117 million unique TCR beta sequences from some 170 million T cells were reported. To decide whether each TCR beta V gene segment behaved as functional or pseudogenic, an earlier analysis of some 540 of the donors relied on high-throughput TCR beta sequencing. A later analysis re-examined previously published TCR beta repertoires from more than 600 donors and added high-resolution HLA genotyping to investigate patterns of TCR occurrence. Both class I and class II loci were covered by HLA typing, at four-digit resolution. Rather than drawing on any new phenotypic data, the later analysis identified candidate immune exposures from TCR beta sequences and the way those sequences occurred across donors. The genetic ancestry cluster associated with self-reported Caucasian donors included 81% of the roughly 410 genotyped donors. Roughly 5 DR-DQ haplotypes were handled as single units for association and clustering, since linkage in the cohort was strong. Every discovery cohort repertoire had been produced on one sequencing platform. A later genetic analysis took genome-wide SNP genotypes for about three fifths of the roughly 670 donors and used that subset as a discovery cohort. To predict cytomegalovirus infection status, the study combined high-throughput TCR immunosequencing, statistical association of individual TCRs with disease status, and machine learning. The number of donors typed differed by locus, with roughly 620-640 for A, B, C, DRB1 and DQB1, around 500 for DQA1, about 610 for DPA1, and some 440 for DPB1. About 320 gigabases of sequencing data and 70 million to 85 million unique TCR sequences were included in an early release covering roughly 600 HLA-typed donors. Along with the approximately 700-subject first cohort, a separate validation cohort of over a hundred different subjects was used. Across some 400 genotyped donors of the cohort, an average of approximately 220,000 unique TCR beta nucleotide sequences per donor were sequenced, and roughly a sixth of those sequences were non-productive. Donor age, sex, ethnicity and CMV serostatus were compiled together with the repertoire data. The study was designed to test whether signatures of past pathogen exposure could be identified by cataloging public T cell receptors. The T cell repertoires of about 700 subjects were profiled by immunosequencing and related to cytomegalovirus serostatus.

At the junction V is shortened by 1 base and J by 6 bases, with 10 bases in between. In the germline V gene, CDR1 corresponds to MGHRA and CDR2 to YSYEKL. The CDR3 runs 14 amino acids, cysteine and phenylalanine included. Just CDR3 DNA is preserved here, 42 bases in frame from base 1. In total, fewer than 750 healthy bone marrow donors made up the cohort. Cohort members were all nominally healthy when sampled, although unrecorded immune exposures were likely present. The donor tested CMV seronegative and was one of the 352 seronegative cohort members. Every donor gave a peripheral blood sample, and the peripheral blood mononuclear cells from that sample were used for TCR beta sequencing. The Qiagen DNeasy Blood Extraction Kit was used to extract genomic DNA from the blood cell samples. This clone was counted a few times. The antigen it recognizes is unknown. There are no base qualities to consult, and no much larger clone falls within one base.

Library preparation was by the immunoSEQ multiplex PCR assay. The multiplex PCR relied on a mix of 60 forward primers for TCR Vbeta segments and 13 reverse primers for TCR Jbeta segments. A multiplex PCR assay on genomic DNA amplified the CDR3 region of rearranged TCR beta genes. The amplified TCR beta libraries were sequenced on the Illumina HiSeq System as 87-base-pair reads. Per the source publication's procedure: A later analysis counted about 80 million unique TCR beta chains across the 550 to 750 repertoires, and around 12 million of these chains were shared by at least two donors. Raw reads were error-corrected and collapsed into unique sequences by a nearest-neighbor algorithm in which closely related sequences were merged to remove PCR and sequencing errors. To assign V, D and J gene segments, CDR3 sequences were aligned to IMGT reference sequences. For a sequence to be retained, a match of at least six nucleotides was required to both a V gene segment and a J gene segment. Rearrangements were classified as productive when the CDR3 lacked stop codons and remained in frame with V and J, and all other rearrangements were classified as non-productive. Following IMGT convention, CDR3 was defined as the stretch from the second conserved V-encoded cysteine up to the conserved J-encoded phenylalanine. The earlier analysis of roughly 590 of the donors excluded any sequence lacking an unambiguous match to a single V gene segment. An earlier analysis of about 590 of the donors classified V segments as functional when productive rearrangements were above 56.7% and as segregating when the standard deviation between donors was above 5%. A statistical classification framework was built for diagnosing cytomegalovirus status from the catalog of TCR beta chain sequences. V and J gene assignment, in a later analysis, came from comparing TCR nucleotide sequences with IMGT/GENE-DB human TR gene sequences. The TCRdist pipeline was used in a later analysis to assign CDR3 sequences and most-parsimonious VDJ recombination scenarios. A later analysis defined each TCR beta chain by its CDR3 amino acid sequence plus V-gene family, and excluded reads lacking a unique V-gene family. To address suspected cross-contamination and a sequencing artifact, a later analysis removed several hundred highly shared, low-generation-probability nucleotide sequences. In a later analysis, a clonal expansion index for each public chain was calculated from normalized within-repertoire ranks of inferred template counts. Generation probabilities in a later analysis came from a VDJ recombination model fitted to out-of-frame rearrangements, and those results were checked against IGoR. Hypergeometric tests were used in a later analysis to score TCR-TCR, TCR-HLA and TCR-CMV co-occurrence, with a repertoire-size bias correction applied to the TCR pairs. False discovery rates were estimated in a later analysis by permuting HLA or CMV assignments 20 times. A later analysis grouped co-occurring TCRs with DBSCAN, adding TCRdist sequence similarity when clustering within HLA-allele-positive subsets. Repertoires with fewer than 30,000 or more than 120,000 public chains were left out of co-occurrence clustering, as were about 5 repertoires with anomalous nucleotide sharing. Sourced from immuneACCESS, this table was stored by TCRdb with only in-frame sequences that have V and J called. A share of the clones is absent; for the studies checked, an unresolved V gene accounts for under half, and the remainder has no known explanation. For V, J and clone size, that table is used; D and trimming come from the DNA. This sample gives some 95,000 clones in total; approximately 65% of them show up just once. The ten largest clonotypes hold about 2.1% of the sample.

General study outcomes and caveats: Most CMV-associated TCR beta chains appeared to be HLA-restricted in a later analysis, and the HLA associations seemed to be driven largely by CMV exposure. An association between a missense DCLRE1C variant and V-gene and J-gene trimming of TCR beta chains was found in a later genetic analysis and replicated in an independent cohort. A few of the identified cytomegalovirus-associated TCR beta chains were confirmed in vitro to be specific for cytomegalovirus antigens. In an earlier analysis of roughly 500 of the donors, most TCR beta V segments appeared in productive rearrangements about 90% or about 30% of the time, broadly matching IMGT annotations. When HLA alleles, especially DR and DQ, strongly co-occurred, TCR associations were difficult to assign to individual alleles. A further reported finding was that TCR beta sequences accurately predicted the HLA-A and HLA-B alleles for most subjects in the first cohort. In this cohort, only TCR beta chains were sequenced, and detectable features were limited by the absence of alpha or paired-chain data. Cytomegalovirus status was reported to be diagnosed by the classifier with high specificity and sensitivity in both the original and validation cohorts. In a later analysis, about 17,000 TCR beta sequences were associated with specific HLA alleles at a false discovery rate of 0.05. Because some donors lacked HLA typing at each locus, the association tests relied only on the typed subset. Compared with the approximately 670-donor mean, donors in an Asian-associated ancestry cluster had fewer N-insertions in productive TCRs, according to a later genetic analysis. Approximately 18 rarely observed V segments, including chromosome 9 orphons, were excluded from the earlier analysis of approximately 600 of the donors because counts were too low. While some public TCRs were present in many individuals, most TCR sequences turned up only very rarely across donors. A total of roughly 160 TCR beta chains were listed by the study as associated with cytomegalovirus. The presence/absence analyses assumed that sequencing depth was roughly uniform across donors, and that assumption may not be true. In a later analysis, HLA-associated TCR beta chains showed more clonal expansion and lower generation probabilities than non-associated chains that were equally common. Correlated functional status among segregating V segments might reflect linkage disequilibrium, but an unknown experimental factor could not be ruled out. The authors suggested that the approach could potentially be generalized to other disease states and immunological phenotypes. A group of highly shared sequence variants was considered likely to be a technical artifact of the sequencing pipeline. CMV serostatus was the only immune exposure information available for the cohort. A later analysis found that TCR association rates varied across HLA loci, with DRB1 alleles showing the most associated TCRs and HLA-C alleles the fewest. A later analysis reported that several top co-occurrence clusters appeared linked to parvovirus B19, influenza, CMV and Epstein-Barr virus. Some IMGT-functional V segments, including TRBV6-2 and TRBV6-3, could not be told apart with the 87-base-pair reads, so those segments were excluded.

The rearrangement joined TRBV4-1 to TRBJ1-5; a confident D gene designation cannot be given. Sequenced material: PBMCs. This receptor was taken from a young man in good health and CMV-seronegative. At the DNA level, the sequence is TGCGCCAGCAGCCAAGTACAGTTCTTTCAGCCCCAGCATTTT. Translated, this gives CASSQVQFFQPQHF.